The clone carrying this TCR beta chain was detected only a few times. Its antigen is currently unknown. The V gene's germline CDR1 is MDHEN and CDR2 SYDVKM. V was pared by 3 bases and J by 7 bases, with 12 bases between. This CDR3 is built from 14 residues. Donors gave around 9.8 milliliters of peripheral blood apiece. This sample stems from a study of blood T cells in healthy people across ages. General study findings and limits: Unsorted PBMC input precluded a conclusive naive versus antigen-experienced comparison. Measured against age, TCR beta diversity per million T cells decreased in a roughly linear manner.

PCR was performed a second time for about 7 to 12 cycles using a sample-barcoded 5' primer and a J-beta primer mix. Each cDNA molecule, via a template-switch adaptor with 12 random nucleotides, was tagged. TCRdb reprocessed the 5' RACE reads via MiXCR and lists one record per CDR3 protein. Here the sample spans roughly 800,000 distinct CDR3 sequences, around 36% being singletons. The chain links TRBV28 to TRBJ2-2, with D possibly being TRBD1 (5 bases). The sequence was obtained from a man in his late teens or twenties in good health. The specimen sequenced was blood. Written as DNA, the CDR3 is TGTGCCAGCAGTTTGGCCAGGGTCGGCGGGGAGCTGTTTTTT. Protein sequence: CASSLARVGGELFF.